The present entry profiles one T cell receptor (beta chain) with its context. This specimen belongs to a study of blood T cell repertoires in COVID-19. Trimming took 7 bases from V and 6 from J; bases not matched to a gene: 3. Germline assignment: CDR1 LGHDT and CDR2 YNNKEL (reference sequence). There are 12 residues in the CDR3. The protocol was immunoSEQ multiplex PCR, while the TCRdb copy is restricted to in-frame clones and leaves out a portion. Here the sample spans a few hundred thousand clones, 84% being singletons. Sequenced: peripheral blood. This receptor was identified in a woman in her sixties or seventies with acute or convalescent COVID-19. The rearrangement uses TRBV3-1 (or the pseudogene TRBV3-2) and TRBJ2-1; the match to TRBD2 covers 7 bases. DNA for the CDR3: TGTGCCAGCATCGGCGGGGGCAATGAGCAGTTCTTC. Translated, it gives CASIGGGNEQFF.